This T cell receptor beta chain was sequenced in a study of CD8+ T cells in alopecia areata. As for this clone: No antigen is known for it.

Sequencing relied on a cDNA template that was reverse transcribed from extracted RNA. The data were produced by immunoSEQ multiplex PCR, yet TCRdb's version contains in-frame clones alone and is incomplete. The table records 150,000 or so clones, around half of them present only once. Study observations and caveats: Whereas mice showed it more clearly, TCR sharing across patients was murkier, possibly because of HLA.

The receptor was isolated from a human donor with alopecia areata. Sequenced material: CD8+ T cells sorted from blood, taken at week 0.

The CDR3: CASSLLGGRNTEAFF. As DNA, the CDR3 is TGTGCCAGCAGTTTATTGGGGGGACGGAACACTGAAGCTTTCTTT. J is TRBJ1-1 and V is TRBV27; D perhaps matches TRBD1 (5 bases). Trimming pared 1 base from V and 1 base from J, leaving 10 bases between. This CDR3 comprises 15 residues. Germline V gene data show CDR1 as MNHEY and CDR2 as SMNVEV (reference sequence).